The 13 T cell receptor beta chains listed next were all sequenced from one sample in a study of cytomegalovirus exposure and HLA in healthy donors. The PCR contained 60 Vbeta and 13 Jbeta primers. Produced via immunoSEQ multiplex PCR; TCRdb's table is partial and in-frame only. The sample carries 46,000 or so clones, 55% to 75% recorded once. Sequencing input: PBMCs. The receptors were sampled from a man between 60 and 75 years old in good health and CMV-seropositive.

The chain combines TRBV29-1 with TRBJ1-2; possibly TRBD1 for D (5 bases). CDR3 length: 12 residues. The germline CDR1 and CDR2 sequences are SQVTM and ANQGSEA. V lost 4 bases and J 6 bases, leaving 12 bases between the germline ends. The CDR3 reads CSVVAGMDGYTF. The DNA of the CDR3 is TGCAGCGTTGTGGCAGGGATGGATGGCTACACCTTC.

The rearrangement uses TRBV19 and TRBJ2-2; D is possibly TRBD1 (6 bases). V was shortened by 7 bases and J by 8 bases, with 17 bases between the two germline ends. The CDR3 has 14 residues. The V gene's germline CDR1 is LNHDA and CDR2 SQIVND (reference sequence). The CDR3 DNA reads as TGTGCCAGTATCCCAGGGGCGGATTCAGGGGAGCTGTTTTTT. This sequence encodes CASIPGADSGELFF.

This clone was observed a few times. The chain uses TRBV5-1 and TRBJ2-7; TRBD1 matches 9 bases. The CDR3 covers 15 residues. Looked up from germline, CDR1 is SGHRS and CDR2 is YFSETQ. The junction had 8 bases not matched to a gene; V was cut back by 3 bases and J by 4 bases. CDR3: CASSSGQGGWYEQYF. The DNA of the CDR3 is TGCGCCAGCAGCTCGGGACAGGGAGGGTGGTACGAGCAGTACTTC.

CDR3 amino acids: CASSETPLDNEQFF. The CDR3 DNA is TGCGCCAGCAGTGAGACCCCACTTGACAATGAGCAGTTCTTC. The chain links TRBV10-1 to TRBJ2-1; D gene ambiguous. The V end lost 2 bases, the J end lost 5 bases, and 10 bases lay between the germline ends. The CDR3 runs 14 residues. Per germline, CDR1 WNHNN and CDR2 SYGVQD (reference sequence).

The chain is built from TRBV4-1 and TRBJ2-6; a possible D gene is TRBD2 (5 bases). Germline CDR1 MGHRA, CDR2 YSYEKL. This CDR3 has 18 amino acids. V was trimmed by 4 bases and J by 0 bases, leaving 16 bases between them. The CDR3 spells CASSLKWEKGSGANVLTF. For the CDR3, the DNA is TGCGCCAGCAGCCTCAAATGGGAGAAGGGCTCTGGGGCCAACGTCCTGACTTTC.

This chain connects TRBV29-1 to TRBJ2-7; possible D gene TRBD1, 6 bases. CDR1 and CDR2 (germline): SQVTM, ANQGSEA. The V end was cut by 1 base, the J end by 5 bases, with 12 bases between. This CDR3 has 13 residues. Written as DNA, the CDR3 is TGCAGCGTTGAAGGGGGGCAGGCCGACGAGCAGTACTTC. It yields the protein CSVEGGQADEQYF.

J is TRBJ2-5 and V is TRBV19; 10 positions match TRBD2. Germline CDR1 LNHDA, CDR2 SQIVND (reference sequence). V lost 6 bases to trimming and J lost 4 bases; unmatched junction nucleotides: 5. The CDR3 loop spans 14 amino acids. The CDR3 protein is CASSLTSGPETQYF. The DNA of the CDR3 is TGTGCCAGTAGCCTGACTAGCGGGCCAGAGACCCAGTACTTC.

The chain joins TRBV6-4 to TRBJ2-7; 7 nucleotides line up with TRBD2. Germline loops: CDR1 MRHNA, CDR2 SNTAGT. The J segment lost 4 bases and the V segment lost 6 bases, leaving 9 bases of the junction unmatched. CDR3 length: 14 residues. CDR3: CASSPGAGRYEQYF. The CDR3 DNA is TGTGCCAGCAGCCCGGGAGCGGGACGGTACGAGCAGTACTTC.

This sequence joins TRBV29-1 and TRBJ2-1; TRBD1 might be the D (5 bases). CDR3 size: 13 residues. The germline V and J ends were trimmed by 8 bases and 4 bases, with 15 bases remaining between them. Germline CDR1 reads SQVTM; CDR2 reads ANQGSEA. CDR3 sequence: CSSRGAGYNEQFF. The CDR3 DNA reads TGCAGCTCAAGGGGCGCCGGTTACAATGAGCAGTTCTTC.

Only a few counts were recorded for this clone. The genes are TRBV4-2 and TRBJ2-7; 8 nucleotides agree with TRBD1. The V and J ends lost 8 bases and 2 bases, in that order; junction bases with no gene match: 8. Germline V gene lookup returns CDR1 LGHNA and CDR2 YNFKEQ. This CDR3 has 14 residues. CDR3 region: CASGERTGPYEQYF. In DNA form, the CDR3 reads TGTGCCAGCGGGGAAAGGACAGGGCCCTACGAGCAGTACTTC.

The chain carries TRBV9 and TRBJ2-1; 7 bases fit TRBD2. Per the germline V gene, CDR1 is SGDLS and CDR2 is YYNGEE. The length of the CDR3 is 15 residues. Germline trimming cut 0 bases from V and 3 bases from J; bases unmatched to any gene: 3. DNA for the CDR3: TGTGCCAGCAGCGTAGAGCGGGGAGTCTACAATGAGCAGTTCTTC. Amino acid sequence: CASSVERGVYNEQFF.

The sample holds a few counts of this clone. The chain is built from TRBV5-6 and TRBJ2-1; 7 bases are a match to TRBD1. J gave up 7 bases and V 2 bases, and 12 bases lay outside the gene matches. Germline V CDR1 and CDR2: SGHDT, YYEEEE. The CDR3 contains 16 residues. CDR3: CASSFGQAIYLNEQFF. In DNA, the CDR3 is TGTGCCAGCAGCTTTGGACAGGCGATCTACCTAAATGAGCAGTTCTTC.

The sample holds a few counts of this clone. Germline is not matched at one junction end, which may reflect a read error. The rearrangement joins TRBV11-2 to TRBJ2-7; D is uncertain. The CDR3 extends over 14 amino acids. Germline V lookup: CDR1 SGHAT, CDR2 FQNNGV. This CDR3 is CAGSLPRLAYEQYF. The CDR3 region has the DNA TGTGCCGGCAGCTTACCCCGCCTAGCCTACGAGCAGTACTTC.